This TCR beta chain stems from a study of CXCR3-negative and CXCR3-positive naive CD8 T cells. About the research overall: Sequencing gave about 135 million TRB reads overall, about 1.5 +/- 0.3 million per library. Study-wide results and limits: The TRB CDR3s that CXCR3-positive naive cells carried were more hydrophobic than those of CXCR3-negative naive cells.

Each TRB cDNA library was prepared by 5' RACE (with UMI labels). TCRdb re-called the 5' RACE reads and gives one entry per CDR3 protein, without DNA. Its clone listing holds about 50,000 distinct CDR3 sequences. A note on this clonotype: Its cognate antigen is unknown.

The CDR3 covers 12 residues. Germline V gene data show CDR1 as SGHTA and CDR2 as FQGTGA. Every CD8+ T cell subset underwent triplicate sorting at some 280,000 cells apiece. CD45RO-CCR7+CD27+CD95- marked naive CD8+ T cells. The sequence was collected from a human donor in good health. Some clones in this sample may be carry-over from other donors' samples. Sequencing was done on a sample of naive CXCR3+ CD8+ T cells from blood. Described subset: CD45RO-CCR7+CD27+CD95- naive CD8+ T cells expressing CXCR3 (TNR3+). This rearrangement joins TRBV7-3 to TRBJ2-5. The CDR3 spells CASSLMFGTQYF.